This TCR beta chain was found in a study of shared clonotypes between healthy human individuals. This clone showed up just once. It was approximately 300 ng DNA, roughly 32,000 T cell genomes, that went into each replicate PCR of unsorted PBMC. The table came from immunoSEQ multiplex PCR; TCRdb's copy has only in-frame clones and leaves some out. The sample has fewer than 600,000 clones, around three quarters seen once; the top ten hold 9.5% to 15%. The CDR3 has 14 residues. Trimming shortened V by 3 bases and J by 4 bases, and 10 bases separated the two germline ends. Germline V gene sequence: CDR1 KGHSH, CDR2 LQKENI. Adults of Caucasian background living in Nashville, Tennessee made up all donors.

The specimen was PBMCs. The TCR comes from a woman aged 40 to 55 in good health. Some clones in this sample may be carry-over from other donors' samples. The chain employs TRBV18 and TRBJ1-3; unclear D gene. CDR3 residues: CASSPSHEGNTIYF. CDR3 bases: TGTGCCAGCTCACCGTCGCACGAGGGAAACACCATATATTTT.